This T cell receptor (beta chain) was sequenced during a study of OX40 agonist ivuxolimab in advanced cancers. Study-level information: Given to patients was ivuxolimab, an agonistic anti-OX40 (CD134) antibody.

TCRdb's copy holds only in-frame clones and misses some; the assay was immunoSEQ multiplex PCR. Here the sample spans 45,000 to 70,000 clones, about nine tenths being singletons. Trimming cost V 0 bases and J 1 base; bases outside gene matches: 9. The germline V gene encodes CDR1 MDHEN and CDR2 SYDVKM. This CDR3 has 17 residues. Sequences were derived from CD4+ or CD8+ T cells sorted from blood, sampled in a trial of the OX40 agonist ivuxolimab. This sequence was found in an adult with an advanced solid tumor such as melanoma, head and neck, liver or kidney cancer. The V call is TRBV28, the J call TRBJ2-7; 7 bases match TRBD2. CDR3: CASSLWGGSGQSYEQYF. In nucleotides, the CDR3 is TGTGCCAGCAGTTTATGGGGCGGGAGCGGTCAATCCTACGAGCAGTACTTC.